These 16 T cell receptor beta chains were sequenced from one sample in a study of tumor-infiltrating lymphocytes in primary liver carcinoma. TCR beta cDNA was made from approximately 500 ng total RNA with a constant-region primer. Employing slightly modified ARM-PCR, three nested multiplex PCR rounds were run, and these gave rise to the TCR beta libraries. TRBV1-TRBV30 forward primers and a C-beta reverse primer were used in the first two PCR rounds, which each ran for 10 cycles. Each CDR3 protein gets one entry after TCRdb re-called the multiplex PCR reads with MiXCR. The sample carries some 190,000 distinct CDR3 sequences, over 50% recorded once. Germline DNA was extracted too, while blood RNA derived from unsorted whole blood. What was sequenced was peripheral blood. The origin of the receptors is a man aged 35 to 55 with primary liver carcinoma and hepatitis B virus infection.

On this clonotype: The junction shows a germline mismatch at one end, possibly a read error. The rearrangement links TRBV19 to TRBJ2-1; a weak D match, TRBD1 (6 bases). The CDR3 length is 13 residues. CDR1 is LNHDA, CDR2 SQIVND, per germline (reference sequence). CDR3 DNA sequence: TGTACCAGTAGTTCCCAGGGGTACAATGAGCAGTTCTTC. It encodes CTSSSQGYNEQFF.

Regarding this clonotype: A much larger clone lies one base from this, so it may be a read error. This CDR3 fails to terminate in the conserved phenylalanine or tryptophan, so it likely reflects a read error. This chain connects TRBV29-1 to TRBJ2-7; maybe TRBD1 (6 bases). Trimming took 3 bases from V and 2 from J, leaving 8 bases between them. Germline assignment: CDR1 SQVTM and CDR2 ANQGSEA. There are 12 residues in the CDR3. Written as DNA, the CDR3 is TGCAGCGTTGAGGACAGCCCCTACGAGCAGTACTCC. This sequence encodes CSVEDSPYEQYS.

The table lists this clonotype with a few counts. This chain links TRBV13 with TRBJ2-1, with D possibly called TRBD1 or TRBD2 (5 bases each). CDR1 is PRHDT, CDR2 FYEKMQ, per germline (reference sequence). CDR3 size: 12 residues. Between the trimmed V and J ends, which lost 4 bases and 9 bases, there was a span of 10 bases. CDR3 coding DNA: TGTGCCAGCAGCTCCTGGGGGAGTGAGCAGTTCTTC. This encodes CASSSWGSEQFF.

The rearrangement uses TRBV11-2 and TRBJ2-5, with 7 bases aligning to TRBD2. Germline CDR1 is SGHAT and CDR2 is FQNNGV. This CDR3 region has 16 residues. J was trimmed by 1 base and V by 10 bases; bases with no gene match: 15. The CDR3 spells CANTISGCWCQETQYF. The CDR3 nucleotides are TGTGCCAACACCATTAGCGGGTGCTGGTGCCAAGAGACCCAGTACTTC.

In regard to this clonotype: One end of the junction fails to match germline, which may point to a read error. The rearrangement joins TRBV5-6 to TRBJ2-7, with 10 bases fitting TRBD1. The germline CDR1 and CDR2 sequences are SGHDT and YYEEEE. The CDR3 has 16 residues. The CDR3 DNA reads TGTGCCAGCAGCTCCCTCGGGGACAGGGGAAGCTACGAGCAGTGCTTC. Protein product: CASSSLGDRGSYEQCF.

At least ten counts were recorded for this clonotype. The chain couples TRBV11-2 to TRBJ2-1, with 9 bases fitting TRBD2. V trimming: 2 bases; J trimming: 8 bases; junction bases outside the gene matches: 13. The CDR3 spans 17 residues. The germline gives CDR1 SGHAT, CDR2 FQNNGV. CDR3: CASSLTIAGVTVYEQFF. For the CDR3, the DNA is TGTGCCAGCAGCTTAACCATAGCGGGAGTAACGGTCTATGAGCAGTTCTTC.

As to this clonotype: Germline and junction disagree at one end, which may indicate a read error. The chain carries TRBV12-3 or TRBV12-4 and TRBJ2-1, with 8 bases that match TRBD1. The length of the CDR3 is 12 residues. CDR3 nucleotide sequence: TGTGCCAGCGGGCCACAGGACAGGGAGCGGTTCTTC. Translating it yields CASGPQDRERFF.

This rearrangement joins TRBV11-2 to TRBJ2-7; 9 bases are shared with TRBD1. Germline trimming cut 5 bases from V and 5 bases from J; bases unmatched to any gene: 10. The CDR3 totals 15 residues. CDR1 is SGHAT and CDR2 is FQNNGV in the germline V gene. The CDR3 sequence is CASSLVGQGNNEQYF. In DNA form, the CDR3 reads TGTGCCAGCAGCCTAGTGGGACAGGGTAACAACGAGCAGTACTTC.

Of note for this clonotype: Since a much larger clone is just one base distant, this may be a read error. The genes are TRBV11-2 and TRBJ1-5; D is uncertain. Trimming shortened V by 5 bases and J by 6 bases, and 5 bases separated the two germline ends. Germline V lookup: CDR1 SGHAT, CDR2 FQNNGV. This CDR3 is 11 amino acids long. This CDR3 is CASSTSQPQHF. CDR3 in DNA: TGTGCCAGCAGCACAAGTCAGCCCCAGCATTTT.

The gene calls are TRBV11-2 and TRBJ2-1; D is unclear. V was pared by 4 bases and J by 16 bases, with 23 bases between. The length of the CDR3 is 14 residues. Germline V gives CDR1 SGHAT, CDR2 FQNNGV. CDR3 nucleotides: TGTGCCAGCAGCTGGTATGGTCGGAGCAATGAACATTTCTTC. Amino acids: CASSWYGRSNEHFF.

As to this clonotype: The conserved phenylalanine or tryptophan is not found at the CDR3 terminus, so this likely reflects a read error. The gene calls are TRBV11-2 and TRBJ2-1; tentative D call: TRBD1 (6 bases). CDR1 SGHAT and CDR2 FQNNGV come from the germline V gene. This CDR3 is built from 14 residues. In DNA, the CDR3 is TGTGCCAGCGGCTTAGATCAGGGGCACAATGAGCAGTTCCTC. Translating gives CASGLDQGHNEQFL.

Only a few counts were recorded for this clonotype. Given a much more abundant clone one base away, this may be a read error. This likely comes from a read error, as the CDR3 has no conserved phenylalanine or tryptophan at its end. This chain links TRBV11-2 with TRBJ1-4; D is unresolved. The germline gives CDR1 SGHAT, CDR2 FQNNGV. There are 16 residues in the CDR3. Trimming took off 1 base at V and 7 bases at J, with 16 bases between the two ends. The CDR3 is CASSLVYAARSEKLFS. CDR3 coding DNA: TGTGCCAGCAGCTTAGTATATGCCGCACGGAGTGAAAAACTGTTTTCT.

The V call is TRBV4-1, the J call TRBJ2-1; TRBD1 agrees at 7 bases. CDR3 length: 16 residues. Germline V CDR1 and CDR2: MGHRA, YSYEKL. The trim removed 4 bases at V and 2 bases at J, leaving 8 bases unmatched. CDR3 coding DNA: TGCGCCAGCAGCCGGAACAGGGACAGCACCTACAATGAGCAGTTCTTC. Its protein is CASSRNRDSTYNEQFF.

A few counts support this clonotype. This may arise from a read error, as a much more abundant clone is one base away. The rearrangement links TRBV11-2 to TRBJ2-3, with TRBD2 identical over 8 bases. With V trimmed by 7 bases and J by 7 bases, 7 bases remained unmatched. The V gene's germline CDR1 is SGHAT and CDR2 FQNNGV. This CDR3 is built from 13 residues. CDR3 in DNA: TGTGCCAGCATCATAGCGGGACCCAATACGCAGTATTTT. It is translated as CASIIAGPNTQYF.

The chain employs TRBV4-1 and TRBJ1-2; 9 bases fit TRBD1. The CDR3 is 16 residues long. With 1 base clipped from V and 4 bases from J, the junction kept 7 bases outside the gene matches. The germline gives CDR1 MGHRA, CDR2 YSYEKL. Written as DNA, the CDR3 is TGCGCCAGCAGCCAAGCGACGGGACAGGGTGTCTATGGCTACACCTTC. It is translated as CASSQATGQGVYGYTF.

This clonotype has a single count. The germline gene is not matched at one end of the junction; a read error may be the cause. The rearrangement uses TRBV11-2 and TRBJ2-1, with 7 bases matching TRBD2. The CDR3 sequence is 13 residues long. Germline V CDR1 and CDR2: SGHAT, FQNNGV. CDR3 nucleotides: TGTGCCAGCAGCCGAGGGGACTACAATGAGCAGACCTTC. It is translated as CASSRGDYNEQTF.